This T cell receptor beta chain was captured by sequencing in a study of blood T cell repertoires in COVID-19. The CDR3 runs 13 residues. Germline lookup yields CDR1 KGHSH and CDR2 LQKENI. V lost 8 bases and J lost 5; bases outside the gene matches: 5. Measured with immunoSEQ multiplex PCR; TCRdb has only the in-frame clones, and not every one. The table lists 210,000 or so clones, about 90% of them singletons. This receptor was obtained from a woman aged 18-29 years who had recovered from COVID-19. What was sequenced was peripheral blood. The chain carries TRBV18 and TRBJ2-1; 8 bases align to TRBD1. CDR3 nucleotide sequence: TGTGCCAGCAGGGGACAGGTGAACAATGAGCAGTTCTTC. As protein: CASRGQVNNEQFF.